The 21 T cell receptor beta chains presented below share a single source sample, sequenced in a study of regulatory T cells in long-lasting Graves disease. TCR beta libraries were built with iRepertoire HTBI primers and Arm-PCR of CDR3 regions. TCRdb analysed the multiplex PCR reads with MiXCR anew, one entry per CDR3 protein. The table lists about 470,000 distinct CDR3 sequences, roughly 20% of them singletons. As to time point: persistent/refractory GD, antithyroid drugs over 5 years with positive TRAb. Isolated PBMC RNA provided the starting material for the TCR library. The sample was peripheral blood mononuclear cells (PBMCs), taken when the disease was refractory, from a patient treated with antithyroid drugs. These receptors originate from a female donor with Graves disease.

This clonotype appeared many times. The rearrangement joins TRBV28 to TRBJ2-7, with 7 bases aligning to TRBD1. CDR1 and CDR2 from the germline V gene are MDHEN and SYDVKM. CDR3 length equals 15 residues. The V gene end was trimmed by 6 bases and the J gene end by 0 bases; junction bases not matched to a gene: 8. CDR3 sequence: CASSSLGQSSYEQYF. CDR3 in DNA: TGTGCCAGCAGCTCGCTGGGACAGAGCTCCTACGAGCAGTACTTC.

This clonotype occurred a few times. This chain links TRBV4-1 with TRBJ1-6; D perhaps matches TRBD1 (6 bases). Trimming cost V 4 bases and J 4 bases, with 17 bases left between them. The CDR3 contains 17 residues. In germline, CDR1 is MGHRA, CDR2 YSYEKL. This CDR3 is CASSPLGEGGYNSPLHF. CDR3 bases: TGCGCCAGCAGCCCTCTTGGGGAGGGGGGGTATAATTCACCCCTCCACTTT.

The V call is TRBV10-3, the J call TRBJ2-7; 7 nucleotides align to TRBD2. This CDR3 contains 17 residues. V trimming: 4 bases; J trimming: 3 bases; junction bases outside the gene matches: 15. Germline V gives CDR1 ENHRY, CDR2 SYGVKD. CDR3 in DNA: TGTGCCATCAGTGGAGGGGAGCTAGCGGAGGGTTTCTACGAGCAGTACTTC. Protein: CAISGGELAEGFYEQYF.

This clonotype has only one observation. The rearrangement joins TRBV20-1 to TRBJ2-5, with TRBD2 matching over 12 bases. Germline-derived CDR1 and CDR2 are DFQATT and SNEGSKA (reference sequence). With V trimmed by 6 bases and J by 5 bases, 4 bases remained unmatched. This CDR3 is built from 13 residues. CDR3 in DNA: TGCAGTGCCTCTCTAGCGGGAGGGGAGACCCAGTACTTC. Translating it yields CSASLAGGETQYF.

This clonotype was seen repeatedly, ten times or more. This CDR3 reads CASSLGSGGSASYEQYF. The CDR3 DNA reads TGTGCCAGCAGCTTAGGATCCGGGGGATCGGCGTCCTACGAGCAGTACTTC. The chain links TRBV7-8 to TRBJ2-7; D is possibly TRBD2 (6 bases). V was clipped by 1 base and J by 1 base, with 17 bases between them. This CDR3 has 17 residues. Per germline, CDR1 SGHVS and CDR2 FQNEAQ.

The V and J genes are TRBV7-2 and TRBJ1-6, with TRBD1 matching 8 bases. CDR3 size: 14 residues. V shed 3 bases, J shed 9 bases, and the junction held 4 bases outside the gene matches. In germline, CDR1 is SGHTA, CDR2 FQGNSA. The CDR3 here is CASSFDRGGSPLHF. The DNA of the CDR3 is TGTGCCAGCAGCTTTGACAGGGGAGGTTCACCCCTCCACTTT.

This clonotype was picked up many times. CDR3 coding DNA: TGTGCCAGCAGCACCTCTAAGGTAGCGGGGCCCGAGCAGTACTTC. It specifies CASSTSKVAGPEQYF. V and J are TRBV7-9 and TRBJ2-7; 8 positions agree with TRBD2. CDR3 length: 15 residues. V shed 5 bases, J shed 6 bases, and the junction held 12 bases outside the gene matches. Germline-derived CDR1 and CDR2 are SEHNR and FQNEAQ (reference sequence).

The chain combines TRBV7-2 with TRBJ2-7, with D possibly matching TRBD2 (5 bases). Germline V gene sequence: CDR1 SGHTA, CDR2 FQGNSA. CDR3 size: 15 residues. The germline V and J ends were trimmed by 4 bases and 6 bases, with 19 bases remaining between them. The CDR3: CASSSRGPSPSEQYF. CDR3 sequence (DNA): TGTGCCAGCAGCTCCCGAGGGCCTAGCCCCTCCGAGCAGTACTTC.

The chain carries TRBV29-1 and TRBJ2-5; 11 bases fit TRBD2. The CDR3 is 16 residues long. CDR1 SQVTM and CDR2 ANQGSEA come from the germline V gene. V trimming: 4 bases; J trimming: 5 bases; junction bases outside the gene matches: 12. CDR3 nucleotides: TGCAGCGTTGTGGGGGCCGGGACTAGCGGTGAGGAGACCCAGTACTTC. Residues: CSVVGAGTSGEETQYF.

The gene calls are TRBV19 and TRBJ1-5; D remains ambiguous. Trimming took off 5 bases at V and 0 bases at J, with 11 bases between the two ends. CDR3 length equals 15 residues. Germline CDR1 reads LNHDA; CDR2 reads SQIVND (reference sequence). CDR3 nucleotide sequence: TGTGCCAGTAGTGTGGCAGGTAGTAGCAATCAGCCCCAGCATTTT. Residues: CASSVAGSSNQPQHF.

The chain combines TRBV15 with TRBJ2-7; D uncertain. The CDR3 is 15 residues long. Germline assignment: CDR1 LNHNV and CDR2 YYDKDF (reference sequence). Trimming shortened V by 2 bases and J by 1 base, and 12 bases separated the two germline ends. The CDR3 spells CATSRRTPQSYEQYF. CDR3 DNA: TGTGCCACCAGCAGACGGACCCCCCAATCCTACGAGCAGTACTTC.

Many counts were recorded for this clonotype. The chain has TRBV12-3 or TRBV12-4 and TRBJ1-1; D may be TRBD1 (5 bases). V lost 1 base and J 4 bases, leaving 7 bases between the germline ends. This CDR3 comprises 13 residues. CDR3 loop: CASSLEGVTEAFF. The CDR3 DNA sequence: TGTGCCAGCAGTTTAGAAGGGGTCACTGAAGCTTTCTTT.

This clonotype was recorded many times. The chain links TRBV20-1 to TRBJ2-7, with a possible D match to TRBD2 (6 bases). Trimming removed 3 bases from V and 4 bases from J, with 13 bases in between. The CDR3 length is 13 residues. The germline CDR1 and CDR2 sequences are DFQATT and SNEGSKA (reference sequence). CDR3 sequence: CSARYGSRYEQYF. For the CDR3, the DNA is TGCAGTGCTAGGTACGGGAGTCGGTACGAGCAGTACTTC.

V gene TRBV20-1 combines with J gene TRBJ1-3; the match to TRBD1 covers 7 bases. Germline lookup yields CDR1 DFQATT and CDR2 SNEGSKA (reference sequence). J lost 7 bases, V lost 6 bases, and 6 bases had no gene match. The CDR3 is 12 residues long. CDR3: CSAPAGGNTIYF. The CDR3 DNA reads as TGCAGTGCGCCCGCAGGGGGGAACACCATATATTTT.

This clonotype was seen ten or more times. This sequence joins TRBV3-1 and TRBJ1-2, with D perhaps TRBD1 (5 bases). Germline lookup yields CDR1 LGHDT and CDR2 YNNKEL (reference sequence). The CDR3 totals 16 residues. Deletions cut 2 bases from V and 8 bases from J, with 21 bases between. The CDR3 is CASSQFGARAYGGYTF. The CDR3 coding sequence is TGTGCCAGCAGCCAATTTGGGGCTAGGGCTTATGGAGGCTACACCTTC.

The chain couples TRBV29-1 to TRBJ1-1; D remains unclear. This CDR3 region has 14 residues. The V end lost 4 bases, the J end lost 0 bases, and 12 bases lay between the germline ends. CDR1 SQVTM and CDR2 ANQGSEA come from the germline V gene. CDR3 nucleotides: TGCAGCGTTGGGTTAGGCACCTTGAACACTGAAGCTTTCTTT. Its translation is CSVGLGTLNTEAFF.

The J gene is TRBJ2-1, the V gene TRBV29-1, with D tentatively TRBD1 or TRBD2 (5 bases each). Trimming removed 5 bases at V and 1 base at J, with 18 bases between. CDR1 is SQVTM and CDR2 is ANQGSEA in the germline V gene. The CDR3 runs 16 residues. Here the CDR3 reads CSVHVVRGESYNEQFF. The CDR3 nucleotides are TGCAGCGTTCACGTCGTGAGGGGCGAATCCTACAATGAGCAGTTCTTC.

The sample holds many counts of this clonotype. This chain uses TRBV28 with TRBJ2-1, with D possibly being TRBD2 (6 bases). This CDR3 region has 16 residues. From germline, CDR1 is MDHEN and CDR2 SYDVKM. The V gene lost 6 bases and the J gene lost 0 bases, with 15 bases spanning the gap. The CDR3 loop is CASSPGEDRSYNEQFF. The CDR3 coding sequence is TGTGCCAGCAGCCCTGGGGAGGACCGCTCCTACAATGAGCAGTTCTTC. The complete variable domain, with remaining parts taken from reference TRBV28 and TRBJ2-1, reads DVKVTQSSRYLVKRTGEKVFLECVQDMDHENMFWYRQDPGLGLRLIYFSYDVKMKEKGDIPEGYSVSREKKERFSLILESASTNQTSMYLCASSPGEDRSYNEQFFGPGTRLTVL.

This clonotype was picked up many times. The gene calls are TRBV28 and TRBJ1-5; D ambiguous. The CDR3 loop spans 13 amino acids. The germline V and J ends were trimmed by 5 bases and 5 bases, with 10 bases remaining between them. Germline loops: CDR1 MDHEN, CDR2 SYDVKM. The CDR3 sequence: CASSEDGDQPQHF. The CDR3 DNA sequence: TGTGCCAGCAGTGAGGACGGAGATCAGCCCCAGCATTTT.

There are many counts of this clonotype. The chain has TRBV20-1 and TRBJ1-1; no reliable D call. V lost 3 bases and J 5 bases, leaving 19 bases between the germline ends. The germline V gene encodes CDR1 DFQATT and CDR2 SNEGSKA (reference sequence). This CDR3 comprises 15 residues. The chain's CDR3 is CSARGRVGLTTEAFF. The CDR3 DNA reads as TGCAGTGCTAGGGGAAGGGTCGGATTGACGACTGAAGCTTTCTTT.

This clonotype was picked up many times. The chain couples TRBV7-2 to TRBJ2-5, with TRBD1 as a possible D gene (5 bases). This CDR3 region has 13 residues. Germline V CDR1 and CDR2: SGHTA, FQGNSA. V gave up 5 bases and J gave up 9 bases, with 16 bases separating them. The chain's CDR3 is CASSQGAVRAQYF. The CDR3 DNA sequence: TGTGCCAGCAGCCAAGGGGCCGTACGGGCCCAGTACTTC.